Listed here are 25 T cell receptor beta chains from one sample, sequenced in a study of shared clonotypes between healthy human individuals. Sequenced by immunoSEQ multiplex PCR; TCRdb stores in-frame clones only, minus some. This table has around 640,000 clones, roughly 96% appearing once. CD45RO-negative, CCR7-positively selected cells formed the naive CD8 fraction, excluding terminally differentiated effector memory CD45RA+ cells. Sequenced material: naive CD8+ T cells sorted from blood. All receptors come from a woman younger than 45 in good health.

V usage is TRBV5-6 and J usage is TRBJ2-1, with a tentative D call TRBD2 (5 bases). The CDR3 totals 13 residues. Germline assignment: CDR1 SGHDT and CDR2 YYEEEE. V was pared by 3 bases and J by 4 bases, with 8 bases between. CDR3 loop: CASSSDSYNEQFF. The CDR3 coding sequence is TGTGCCAGCAGCTCGGACTCGTACAATGAGCAGTTCTTC. The full variable domain, completed using reference TRBV5-6 and TRBJ2-1, is DAGVTQSPTHLIKTRGQQVTLRCSPKSGHDTVSWYQQALGQGPQFIFQYYEEEERQRGNFPDRFSGHQFPNYSSELNVNALLLGDSALYLCASSSDSYNEQFFGPGTRLTVL.

V usage is TRBV5-4 and J usage is TRBJ2-7; 8 positions match TRBD2. The V segment lost 0 bases and the J segment 2 bases; nucleotides outside the gene matches: 7. The germline V gene encodes CDR1 SGHNT and CDR2 YYREEE (reference sequence). This CDR3 comprises 16 residues. For the CDR3, the DNA is TGTGCCAGCAGCTTGGTAGTGGGACTAGGGACCTACGAGCAGTACTTC. It encodes CASSLVVGLGTYEQYF. The full variable domain, its missing parts supplied by reference TRBV5-4 and TRBJ2-7, is ETGVTQSPTHLIKTRGQQVTLRCSSQSGHNTVSWYQQALGQGPQFIFQYYREEENGRGNFPPRFSGLQFPNYSSELNVNALELDDSALYLCASSLVVGLGTYEQYFGPGTRLTVT.

This sequence joins TRBV5-1 and TRBJ2-7; 8 positions agree with TRBD2. CDR3 length: 14 residues. Germline V CDR1 and CDR2: SGHRS, YFSETQ. The V and J ends lost 2 bases and 4 bases, in that order; junction bases with no gene match: 5. CDR3 amino acids: CASSFAGGGYEQYF. Here the CDR3 DNA reads TGCGCCAGCAGCTTCGCGGGAGGAGGATACGAGCAGTACTTC.

With respect to this clone: This same CDR3 is encoded by further DNA sequences in the sample. The rearrangement uses TRBV29-1 and TRBJ2-7, with 8 bases lining up with TRBD2. Germline V gene sequence: CDR1 SQVTM, CDR2 ANQGSEA. V shed 5 bases and J 5 bases; nucleotides not matched to a gene: 2. The CDR3 is 11 amino acids. CDR3 sequence (DNA): TGCAGCGTTTTGCGGGAGGACGAGCAGTACTTC. Its translation is CSVLREDEQYF.

V usage is TRBV5-4 and J usage is TRBJ2-1; possibly TRBD1 for D (6 bases). CDR1 is SGHNT, CDR2 YYREEE, per germline (reference sequence). The ends were cut back, 3 bases at V and 4 bases at J, with 8 bases in the middle. This CDR3 is 13 amino acids long. In DNA, the CDR3 is TGTGCCAGCAGCTGGACAGAATACAATGAGCAGTTCTTC. Translation: CASSWTEYNEQFF. Full variable domain (missing parts from reference TRBV5-4 and TRBJ2-1): ETGVTQSPTHLIKTRGQQVTLRCSSQSGHNTVSWYQQALGQGPQFIFQYYREEENGRGNFPPRFSGLQFPNYSSELNVNALELDDSALYLCASSWTEYNEQFFGPGTRLTVL.

The chain employs TRBV19 and TRBJ2-1, with D unclear. The CDR3 contains 15 residues. Germline V gene sequence: CDR1 LNHDA, CDR2 SQIVND (reference sequence). V dropped 9 bases and J dropped 0 bases, with 15 bases sitting between them. The CDR3 nucleotides are TGTGCCAGCGGGCGGTCCCTCAGCTCCTACAATGAGCAGTTCTTC. It translates to CASGRSLSSYNEQFF.

V gene TRBV5-1 combines with J gene TRBJ2-7; TRBD2 matches 8 bases. V shed 7 bases, J shed 5 bases, and the junction held 8 bases outside the gene matches. CDR3 length equals 13 residues. In germline, CDR1 is SGHRS, CDR2 YFSETQ. CDR3 in amino acids: CASGGRPHHEQYF. CDR3 nucleotide sequence: TGCGCCAGCGGCGGGAGGCCCCACCACGAGCAGTACTTC.

The genes are TRBV6-5 and TRBJ2-4; D is undetermined. The CDR3 has 15 amino acids. Germline V gives CDR1 MNHEY, CDR2 SVGAGI. Trimming took off 4 bases at V and 2 bases at J, with 12 bases between the two ends. The CDR3 DNA is TGTGCCAGCAGTTTAAACAGTTTGTCCAAAAACATTCAGTACTTC. Its protein product is CASSLNSLSKNIQYF.

The chain combines TRBV1 with TRBJ1-2. TRBV1 is annotated as a pseudogene. CDR3 length equals 16 residues. Written as DNA, the CDR3 is TGCACCAGCAGCCAAGATTCGGACCATCAAAACTATGGCTACACCTTC. It codes for CTSSQDSDHQNYGYTF.

This clone has a single count. The rearrangement uses TRBV7-9 and TRBJ1-1; 8 bases align to TRBD1. V shed 6 bases, J shed 3 bases, and the junction held 6 bases outside the gene matches. CDR3 length: 14 amino acids. Germline CDR1 is SEHNR and CDR2 is FQNEAQ (reference sequence). The DNA for the CDR3 is TGTGCCAGCAGGGCAGGGGGCGCGGACACTGAAGCTTTCTTT. This gives the protein CASRAGGADTEAFF.

The chain recombines TRBV29-1 with TRBJ2-5; no clear D gene. The last part of the DNA fits TRBJ2-7 better; the J call may be wrong. The CDR3 is 12 amino acids. Germline V gene lookup returns CDR1 SQVTM and CDR2 ANQGSEA. CDR3 sequence: CSVDGPGGEQYF. CDR3 DNA sequence: TGCAGCGTAGATGGACCGGGTGGCGAGCAGTACTTC.

The gene calls are TRBV10-2 and TRBJ1-2; TRBD1 matches at 7 bases. The CDR3 has 13 amino acids. The germline V gene has CDR1 WSHSY and CDR2 SAAADI. Trimming took 5 bases from V and 8 from J; bases not matched to a gene: 8. The CDR3 loop reads CASSKGAPGGYTF. The CDR3 DNA sequence: TGCGCCAGCAGTAAGGGGGCGCCGGGCGGCTACACCTTC.

This chain uses TRBV28 with TRBJ2-1; no firm D call. This CDR3 has 13 amino acids. Trimming shortened V by 4 bases and J by 7 bases, and 11 bases separated the two germline ends. CDR1 MDHEN and CDR2 SYDVKM come from the germline V gene. As DNA, the CDR3 is TGTGCCAGCAGTTCAAGCCCCCCGAATGAGCAGTTCTTC. This sequence encodes CASSSSPPNEQFF.

Concerning this clone: The junction shows a germline mismatch at one end, possibly a read error. V is TRBV7-9 and J is TRBJ2-7; maybe TRBD2 (6 bases). The CDR3 loop spans 13 amino acids. Germline CDR1 is SEHNR and CDR2 is FQNEAQ (reference sequence). CDR3 amino acids: CASSSGREYRRDF. DNA for the CDR3: TGTGCCAGCAGCTCCGGAAGGGAGTACAGGAGGGACTTC.

This CDR3 reads CASRWDTEAFF. The DNA of the CDR3 is TGCGCCAGCAGGTGGGATACTGAAGCTTTCTTT. This sequence joins TRBV5-1 and TRBJ1-1; D is undetermined. The V gene lost 5 bases and the J gene lost 5 bases, with 7 bases spanning the gap. The germline V gene has CDR1 SGHRS and CDR2 YFSETQ. The CDR3 runs to 11 residues. Filled out from reference TRBV5-1 and TRBJ1-1, the complete variable domain reads KAGVTQTPRYLIKTRGQQVTLSCSPISGHRSVSWYQQTPGQGLQFLFEYFSETQRNKGNFPGRFSGRQFSNSRSEMNVSTLELGDSALYLCASRWDTEAFFGQGTRLTVV.

The chain uses TRBV27 and TRBJ2-7; 7 positions agree with TRBD2. The CDR3 has 17 residues. The J segment lost 1 base and the V segment lost 3 bases, leaving 12 bases of the junction unmatched. Germline loops: CDR1 MNHEY, CDR2 SMNVEV (reference sequence). The CDR3 DNA follows: TGTGCCAGCAGTTTTGCGCGGGAGATGGAAGGATCCTACGAGCAGTACTTC. This encodes CASSFAREMEGSYEQYF.

The chain uses TRBV7-9 and TRBJ2-5, with 9 bases matching TRBD2. This CDR3 contains 15 residues. After removal of 1 base from V and 4 bases from J, the junction contained 4 bases not matched to a gene. Looked up from germline, CDR1 is SEHNR and CDR2 is FQNEAQ (reference sequence). CDR3 in DNA: TGTGCCAGCAGCTTAGTAGCGGGAGAGGGAGAGACCCAGTACTTC. Its translation is CASSLVAGEGETQYF.

CDR3 in amino acids: CASSHPRGSHDSFALFNQPQHF. DNA for the CDR3: TGCGCCAGCAGCCACCCCCGCGGTTCCCACGATTCGTTTGCACTCTTCAATCAGCCCCAGCATTTT. The J gene is TRBJ1-5, the V gene TRBV4-1; D unclear. V lost 3 bases, J lost 3 bases, and 33 bases lay in between. The CDR3 covers 22 residues. Per the germline V gene, CDR1 is MGHRA and CDR2 is YSYEKL.

V gene TRBV13 combines with J gene TRBJ2-2, with D tentatively TRBD1 or TRBD2 (5 bases each). The CDR3 spans 17 residues. V was trimmed by 1 base and J by 0 bases, leaving 12 bases between them. In germline, CDR1 is PRHDT, CDR2 FYEKMQ (reference sequence). The CDR3 nucleotides read TGTGCCAGCAGCTTAGAGTTTGGGGGAACGAACACCGGGGAGCTGTTTTTT. Its protein product is CASSLEFGGTNTGELFF.

Only one count was recorded for this clone. The chain recombines TRBV4-1 with TRBJ2-1; 10 bases match TRBD2. Trimming cost V 0 bases and J 6 bases; bases outside gene matches: 5. The CDR3 runs 16 residues. Germline lookup yields CDR1 MGHRA and CDR2 YSYEKL. Here the CDR3 DNA reads TGCGCCAGCAGCCAAGAATCCAGCGGGGGGGCCAATGAGCAGTTCTTC. Translating it yields CASSQESSGGANEQFF.

This chain connects TRBV2 to TRBJ1-1; D unresolved. There are 14 residues in the CDR3. Germline V gene data show CDR1 as SNHLY and CDR2 as FYNNEI. The V and J ends lost 4 bases and 2 bases respectively, with 11 bases between them. CDR3: CASSGSGLNTEAFF. In nucleotides, the CDR3 is TGTGCCAGCAGTGGGTCTGGGCTTAACACTGAAGCTTTCTTT. Full variable domain (missing parts from reference TRBV2 and TRBJ1-1): EPEVTQTPSHQVTQMGQEVILRCVPISNHLYFYWYRQILGQKVEFLVSFYNNEISEKSEIFDDQFSVERPDGSNFTLKIRSTKLEDSAMYFCASSGSGLNTEAFFGQGTRLTVV.

This rearrangement joins TRBV27 to TRBJ2-7; 8 bases fit TRBD1. CDR1 MNHEY and CDR2 SMNVEV come from the germline V gene (reference sequence). With 6 bases clipped from V and 2 bases from J, the junction kept 3 bases outside the gene matches. CDR3 length: 13 amino acids. This chain's CDR3 is CASSGQGTYEQYF. The CDR3 bases are TGTGCCAGCAGCGGACAGGGCACCTACGAGCAGTACTTC.

The chain uses TRBV6-5 and TRBJ2-3, with D perhaps matching TRBD2 (5 bases). V lost 0 bases and J lost 1, with 8 bases in between. The germline V gene has CDR1 MNHEY and CDR2 SVGAGI. The CDR3 is 15 amino acids. The CDR3 region has the DNA TGTGCCAGCAGTTACTCGACGCGGGGCACAGATACGCAGTATTTT. Its translation is CASSYSTRGTDTQYF.

This clone came up once. The CDR3 DNA follows: TGTGCCAGCAGCTTGGGCCCGGAAAACTACGAGCAGTACTTC. It codes for CASSLGPENYEQYF. The rearrangement joins TRBV5-4 to TRBJ2-7; D gene uncertain. The germline V gene encodes CDR1 SGHNT and CDR2 YYREEE (reference sequence). V was trimmed by 0 bases and J by 3 bases, leaving 10 bases between them. The CDR3 covers 14 residues.

This chain connects TRBV29-1 to TRBJ2-1, with D uncertain. The CDR3 runs to 13 residues. Germline CDR1 SQVTM, CDR2 ANQGSEA. Between the trimmed V and J ends, which lost 6 bases and 2 bases, there was a span of 11 bases. The CDR3 reads CSVQTPTYNEQFF. CDR3 nucleotides: TGCAGCGTACAAACCCCCACCTACAATGAGCAGTTCTTC.